This T cell receptor beta chain derives from a study of CD8+ T cells in alopecia areata. Study-wide findings and caveats: Lesional scalp, notably in alopecia totalis/universalis, had clonality above that of normal scalp.

Germline V gene lookup returns CDR1 SQVTM and CDR2 ANQGSEA. This CDR3 is 12 amino acids long. Extraction and reverse transcription of RNA yielded cDNA as the sequencing template. The assay was immunoSEQ multiplex PCR, and TCRdb's table has in-frame clones only and misses some. The sample yields about 180,000 clones, almost 65% seen once. This clone was detected many times. The antigen is undetermined. At one end, the junction sequence differs from germline, possibly due to a read error. Other DNA sequences from this sample encode an identical CDR3 as well. The investigators collected lesional scalp punch biopsies and peripheral blood from alopecia areata patients. Sorting from PBMCs produced CD4+ and CD8+ T cells.

This chain joins TRBV29-1 and TRBJ2-3, with D perhaps TRBD2 (6 bases). This clonotype was sampled from a human donor with alopecia areata. The specimen comprised CD4+ T cells sorted from blood, sampled at week 0. Here the CDR3 reads CSAESGTDTQYF. The CDR3 nucleotides read TGCAGCGCTGAAAGCGGGACAGATACGCAGTATTTT.